The entry below gives a single TCR beta chain sequence along with its context. Antigen unknown. These data come from a study of PD-1 blockade in classical Hodgkin lymphoma. Study information: Treatment was intravenous nivolumab, 3 mg/kg every 2 weeks, until progression. Points from the study as a whole: Researchers reported that CD4+ TCR diversity, though not CD8+, rose significantly by C4D1.

V lost 3 bases and J 0 bases, leaving 5 bases between the germline ends. CDR3 length: 14 residues. Germline CDR1 reads LNHDA; CDR2 reads SQIVND (reference sequence). The sample's time point: cycle 4 day 1 (C4D1), after less than seven weeks of nivolumab. Every patient had relapsed following autologous stem cell transplantation, and cohorts differed in brentuximab vedotin exposure. The repertoire was sequenced with immunoSEQ multiplex PCR; TCRdb's copy has only in-frame clones and lacks some. The profile shows 19,000 or so clones, 80% of them singletons. The V gene is TRBV19, the J gene TRBJ2-2, with D hard to call. The receptor comes from a human donor with classical Hodgkin lymphoma. Sequencing used peripheral blood mononuclear cells (PBMCs), obtained before the fourth cycle of nivolumab. In DNA, the CDR3 is TGTGCCAGTAGTATTGGTCCGAACACCGGGGAGCTGTTTTTT. This encodes CASSIGPNTGELFF.